This TCR beta chain was obtained from a study of blood T cells in healthy people across ages. This CDR3 is built from 16 residues. The sample, roughly 9.5 milliliters of peripheral blood, was drawn from each donor. Per-sample yields of isolated PBMCs were at least 6.5 million. The table lists this clonotype with a few counts. Then a second PCR, running roughly 7 to 11 cycles, was carried out with a sample-barcoded 5' primer and a J-beta primer mix. MiXCR was run by TCRdb on the 5' RACE reads, yielding one entry per CDR3 protein. The table has about 720,000 distinct CDR3 sequences, more than 20% seen once. This same sample was also taken into another study, of T cells of mothers and their children. As that study records: No T cell clones of persistent microchimeric origin were detected.

The sequence was collected from a boy between 10 and 17 years old in good health. The rearrangement joins TRBV21-1 to TRBJ2-1; TRBD2, the D gene given by the table, was not confirmed from the DNA. TRBV21-1 is described as a pseudogene. Input material: blood. Here the CDR3 DNA reads TGTGCCAGCATTGGGGAGACACTGGCCTCCTACAATGAGCAGTTCTTC. It specifies CASIGETLASYNEQFF.